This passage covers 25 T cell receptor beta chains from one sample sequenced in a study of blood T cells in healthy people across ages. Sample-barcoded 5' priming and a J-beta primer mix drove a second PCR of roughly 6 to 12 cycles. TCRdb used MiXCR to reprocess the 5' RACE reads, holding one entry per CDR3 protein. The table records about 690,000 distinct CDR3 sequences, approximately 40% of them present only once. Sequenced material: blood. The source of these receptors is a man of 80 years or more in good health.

CDR3 residues: CASSLEAKGTDTQYF. The CDR3, as DNA: TGTGCCAGCAGCTTAGAAGCTAAGGGCACAGATACGCAGTATTTT. V is TRBV11-3 and J is TRBJ2-3; no clear D. This CDR3 has 15 amino acids. Germline V lookup: CDR1 SGHNT, CDR2 YENEEA. V was cut by 0 bases and J by 1 base, with 8 bases left in between. Supplemented by reference TRBV11-3 and TRBJ2-3, the full variable domain reads EAGVVQSPRYKIIEKKQPVAFWCNPISGHNTLYWYLQNLGQGPELLIRYENEEAVDDSQLPKDRFSAERLKGVDSTLKIQPAELGDSAVYLCASSLEAKGTDTQYFGPGTRLTVL.

The CDR3 DNA reads TGCAGTGCTCCCTTGCCCGGACAGGGGAACACTGAAGCTTTCTTT. Its translation is CSAPLPGQGNTEAFF. The genes are TRBV20-1 and TRBJ1-1; 8 nucleotides agree with TRBD1. This CDR3 contains 15 residues. Germline CDR1 DFQATT, CDR2 SNEGSKA (reference sequence). V lost 5 bases to trimming and J lost 1 base; unmatched junction nucleotides: 9.

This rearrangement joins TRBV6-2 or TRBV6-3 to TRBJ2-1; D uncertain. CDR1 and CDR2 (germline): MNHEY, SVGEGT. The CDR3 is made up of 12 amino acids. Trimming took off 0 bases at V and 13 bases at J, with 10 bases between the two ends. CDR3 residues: CASSYSQRPQFF. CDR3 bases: TGTGCCAGCAGTTACTCTCAGAGGCCCCAGTTCTTC.

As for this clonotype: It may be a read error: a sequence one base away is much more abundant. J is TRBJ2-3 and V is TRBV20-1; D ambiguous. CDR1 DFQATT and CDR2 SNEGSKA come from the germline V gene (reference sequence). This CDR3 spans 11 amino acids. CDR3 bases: TGCAGTGCTACGTGGGGAAATACGCTGTATTTT. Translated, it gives CSATWGNTLYF.

CDR3 region: CASSQDYGGGAEETQYF. The CDR3 DNA reads as TGCGCCAGCAGCCAAGATTACGGGGGAGGGGCGGAAGAGACCCAGTACTTC. J is TRBJ2-5 and V is TRBV4-3; 7 bases align to TRBD2. Germline V gene lookup returns CDR1 LGHNA and CDR2 YSLEER. Trimming took 0 bases from V and 3 from J; bases not matched to a gene: 10. The CDR3 is made up of 17 amino acids.

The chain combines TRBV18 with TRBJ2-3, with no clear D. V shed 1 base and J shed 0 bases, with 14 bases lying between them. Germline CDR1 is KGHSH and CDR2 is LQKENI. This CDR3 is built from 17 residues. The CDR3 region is CASSPLAAFSSTDTQYF. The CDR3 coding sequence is TGTGCCAGCTCACCACTTGCCGCGTTCTCTAGCACAGATACGCAGTATTTT.

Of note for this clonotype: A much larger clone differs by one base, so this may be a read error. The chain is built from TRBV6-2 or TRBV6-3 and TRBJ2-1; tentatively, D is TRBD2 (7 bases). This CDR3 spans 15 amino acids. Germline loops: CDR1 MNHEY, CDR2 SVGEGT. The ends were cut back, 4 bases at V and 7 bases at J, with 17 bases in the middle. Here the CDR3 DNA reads TGTGCCAGCAGTTTAACGGAACAGGGAGGGAATGAGCAGTTCTTC. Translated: CASSLTEQGGNEQFF.

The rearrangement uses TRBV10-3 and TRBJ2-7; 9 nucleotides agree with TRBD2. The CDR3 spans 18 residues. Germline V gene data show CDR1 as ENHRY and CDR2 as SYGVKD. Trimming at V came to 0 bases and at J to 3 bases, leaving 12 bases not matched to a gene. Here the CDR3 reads CAISESIRTSARRYEQYF. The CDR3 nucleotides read TGTGCCATCAGTGAGTCTATCCGGACTAGCGCGCGCCGCTACGAGCAGTACTTC.

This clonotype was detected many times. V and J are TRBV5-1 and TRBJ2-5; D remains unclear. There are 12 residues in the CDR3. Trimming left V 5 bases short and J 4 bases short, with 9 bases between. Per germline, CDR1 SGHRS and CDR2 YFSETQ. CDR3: CASRSSGETQYF. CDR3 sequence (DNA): TGCGCCAGCAGGTCGTCGGGAGAGACCCAGTACTTC.

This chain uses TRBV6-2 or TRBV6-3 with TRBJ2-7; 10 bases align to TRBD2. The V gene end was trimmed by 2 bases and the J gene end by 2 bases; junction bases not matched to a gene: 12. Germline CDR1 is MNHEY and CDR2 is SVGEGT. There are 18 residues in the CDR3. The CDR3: CASSYNSILAGGTYEQYF. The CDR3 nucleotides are TGTGCCAGCAGTTACAATAGTATTTTAGCGGGAGGAACCTACGAGCAGTACTTC.

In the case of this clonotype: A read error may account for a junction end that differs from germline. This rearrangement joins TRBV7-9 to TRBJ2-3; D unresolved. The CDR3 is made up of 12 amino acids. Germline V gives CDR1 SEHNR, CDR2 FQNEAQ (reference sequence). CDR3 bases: TGTGCCGGCAGTTTGACCACAGATACGCAGTATTTT. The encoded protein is CAGSLTTDTQYF.

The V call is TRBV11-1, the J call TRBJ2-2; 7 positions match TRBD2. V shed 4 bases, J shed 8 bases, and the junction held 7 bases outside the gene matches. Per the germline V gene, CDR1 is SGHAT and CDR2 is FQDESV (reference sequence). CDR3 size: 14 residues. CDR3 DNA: TGTGCCAGCAGCTCCGGCGGGAGACGGGGGGAGCTGTTTTTT. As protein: CASSSGGRRGELFF.

The CDR3 region has the DNA TGCGCCAGCGAACCCCTCTCCGGCGGTGGTCCTAATGAGCAGTTCTTC. Amino acid sequence: CASEPLSGGGPNEQFF. The chain couples TRBV5-1 to TRBJ2-1; D not certain. Germline CDR1 and CDR2: SGHRS and YFSETQ. The length of the CDR3 is 16 residues. V was clipped by 7 bases and J by 7 bases, with 24 bases between them.

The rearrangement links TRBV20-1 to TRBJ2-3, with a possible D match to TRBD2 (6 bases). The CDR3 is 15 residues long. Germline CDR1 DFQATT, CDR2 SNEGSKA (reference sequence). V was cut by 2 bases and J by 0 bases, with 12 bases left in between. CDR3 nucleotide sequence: TGCAGTGCTAGATTTGGCGGGACTAGCACAGATACGCAGTATTTT. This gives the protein CSARFGGTSTDTQYF.

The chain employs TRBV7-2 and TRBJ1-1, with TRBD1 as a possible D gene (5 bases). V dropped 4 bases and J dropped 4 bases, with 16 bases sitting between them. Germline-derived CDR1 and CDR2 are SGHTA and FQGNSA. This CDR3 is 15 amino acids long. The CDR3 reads CASSSGGTGGTEAFF. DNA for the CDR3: TGTGCCAGCAGCTCCGGGGGTACGGGGGGCACTGAAGCTTTCTTT.

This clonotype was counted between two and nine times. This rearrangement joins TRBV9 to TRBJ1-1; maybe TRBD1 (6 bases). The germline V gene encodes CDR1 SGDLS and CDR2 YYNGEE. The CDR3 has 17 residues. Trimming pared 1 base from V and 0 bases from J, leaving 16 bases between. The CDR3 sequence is CASSVKGGGPVNTEAFF. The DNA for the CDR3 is TGTGCCAGCAGCGTAAAAGGCGGGGGGCCGGTGAACACTGAAGCTTTCTTT.

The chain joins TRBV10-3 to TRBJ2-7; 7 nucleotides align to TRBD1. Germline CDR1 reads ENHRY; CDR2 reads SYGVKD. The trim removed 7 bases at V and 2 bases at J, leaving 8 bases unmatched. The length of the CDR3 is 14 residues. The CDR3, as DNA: TGTGCCATCAAACCCGGGGACAGCCCCTACGAGCAGTACTTC. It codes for CAIKPGDSPYEQYF.

The CDR3 nucleotides are TGTGCCAGCAGTCCACAGGGAAGGAGGGATGGCTACACCTTC. This translates into CASSPQGRRDGYTF. The gene calls are TRBV27 and TRBJ1-2; D is perhaps TRBD1 (6 bases). CDR1 is MNHEY, CDR2 SMNVEV, per germline (reference sequence). This CDR3 region has 14 residues. Between the trimmed V and J ends, which lost 5 bases and 6 bases, there was a span of 16 bases.

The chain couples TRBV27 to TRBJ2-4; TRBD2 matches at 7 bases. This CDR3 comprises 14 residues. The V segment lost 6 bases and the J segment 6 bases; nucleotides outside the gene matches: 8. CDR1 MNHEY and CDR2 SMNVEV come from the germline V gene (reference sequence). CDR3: CASRASGEGNIQYF. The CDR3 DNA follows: TGTGCCAGCAGGGCGAGCGGGGAGGGAAACATTCAGTACTTC.

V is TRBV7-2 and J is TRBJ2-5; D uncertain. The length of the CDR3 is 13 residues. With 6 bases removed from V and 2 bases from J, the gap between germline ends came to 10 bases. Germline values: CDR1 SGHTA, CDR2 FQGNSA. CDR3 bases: TGTGCCAGCAGGGAAGCTCCTCAAGAGACCCAGTACTTC. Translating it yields CASREAPQETQYF.

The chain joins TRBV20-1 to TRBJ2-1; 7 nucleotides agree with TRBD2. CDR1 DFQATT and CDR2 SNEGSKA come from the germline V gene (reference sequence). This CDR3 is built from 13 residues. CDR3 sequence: CSQGGGGGNEQFF. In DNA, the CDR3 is TGCAGCCAGGGCGGGGGAGGAGGGAATGAGCAGTTCTTC.

CDR3 in DNA: TGTGCCACCAGTGATTTCGGGACAGGGGTCGGTCAGCCCCAGCATTTT. It codes for CATSDFGTGVGQPQHF. This sequence joins TRBV24-1 and TRBJ1-5, with 10 bases fitting TRBD1. CDR3 length equals 16 residues. V shed 1 base and J 6 bases; nucleotides not matched to a gene: 5. Germline loops: CDR1 KGHDR, CDR2 SFDVKD.

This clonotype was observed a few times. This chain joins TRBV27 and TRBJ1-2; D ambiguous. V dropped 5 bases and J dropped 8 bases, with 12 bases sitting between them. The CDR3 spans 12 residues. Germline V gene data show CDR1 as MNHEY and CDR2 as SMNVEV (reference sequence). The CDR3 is CASSQDGSGYTF. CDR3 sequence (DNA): TGTGCCAGCAGTCAGGACGGCTCCGGCTACACCTTC.

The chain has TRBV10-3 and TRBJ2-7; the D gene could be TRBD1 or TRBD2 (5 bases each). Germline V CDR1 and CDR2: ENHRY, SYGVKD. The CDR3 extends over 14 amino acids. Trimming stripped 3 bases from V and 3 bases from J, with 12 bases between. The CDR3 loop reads CAISEGGGDYEQYF. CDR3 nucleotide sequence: TGTGCCATCAGTGAAGGTGGGGGTGACTACGAGCAGTACTTC.

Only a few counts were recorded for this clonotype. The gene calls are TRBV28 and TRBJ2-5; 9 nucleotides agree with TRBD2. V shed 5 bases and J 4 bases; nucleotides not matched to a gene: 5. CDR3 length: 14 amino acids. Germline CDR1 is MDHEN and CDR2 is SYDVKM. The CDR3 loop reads CASSVSGSRETQYF. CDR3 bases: TGTGCCAGCAGTGTTAGCGGGAGTAGAGAGACCCAGTACTTC.